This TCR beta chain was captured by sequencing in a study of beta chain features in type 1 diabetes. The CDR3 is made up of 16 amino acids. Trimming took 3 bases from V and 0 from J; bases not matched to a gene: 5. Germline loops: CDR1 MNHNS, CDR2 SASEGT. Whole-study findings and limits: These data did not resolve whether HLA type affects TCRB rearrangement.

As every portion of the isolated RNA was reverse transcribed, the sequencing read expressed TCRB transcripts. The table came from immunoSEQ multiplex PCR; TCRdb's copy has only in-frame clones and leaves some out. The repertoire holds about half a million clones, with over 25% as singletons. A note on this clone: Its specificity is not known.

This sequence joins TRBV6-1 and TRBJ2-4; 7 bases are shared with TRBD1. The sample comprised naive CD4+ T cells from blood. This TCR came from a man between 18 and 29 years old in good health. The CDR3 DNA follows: TGTGCCAGCAGTGAGAGACAGGGCTTAGCCAAAAACATTCAGTACTTC. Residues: CASSERQGLAKNIQYF.